This paragraph covers one T cell receptor (beta chain) sequence. The data are from a study of shared clonotypes between healthy human individuals. Trimming removed 4 bases at V and 1 base at J, with 11 bases between. The CDR3 consists of 14 residues. Germline V gene data show CDR1 as SGHNT and CDR2 as YYREEE (reference sequence). Produced via immunoSEQ multiplex PCR; TCRdb's table is partial and in-frame only. The sample consists of more than 850,000 clones, 70% to 80% of them appearing once. This TCR was sampled from a man in his late teens or twenties in good health. Some clones in this sample may be carry-over from other donors' samples. Specimen: memory CD4+ T cells from PBMCs. Subset noted: CD45RA-negative fraction. This rearrangement joins TRBV5-4 to TRBJ2-5; D may be TRBD1 (5 bases). The CDR3 sequence: CASSAGHPQETQYF. CDR3 in DNA: TGTGCCAGCAGCGCCGGACATCCCCAAGAGACCCAGTACTTC.